The 3 T cell receptor beta chains below were found in one sample sequenced in a study of blood T cell repertoires in COVID-19. Sequencing used immunoSEQ multiplex PCR; TCRdb keeps in-frame clones, though not all of them. The sample consists of about 480,000 clones, around 87% of them appearing once. Sequenced material: PBMCs or T cells enriched from blood (not recorded which). The origin of the receptors is a woman between 35 and 50 years old who had recovered from COVID-19.

This chain uses TRBV29-1 with TRBJ2-7; D not resolved. CDR1 SQVTM and CDR2 ANQGSEA come from the germline V gene. The CDR3 loop spans 13 amino acids. V was clipped by 4 bases and J by 0 bases, with 10 bases between them. CDR3 DNA: TGCAGCGTTGGGTTTCACACCTCCTACGAGCAGTACTTC. This translates into CSVGFHTSYEQYF.

V is TRBV27 and J is TRBJ2-3; 12 positions match TRBD1. The V gene end was trimmed by 6 bases and the J gene end by 4 bases; junction bases not matched to a gene: 11. The CDR3 runs 17 residues. Germline CDR1 MNHEY, CDR2 SMNVEV (reference sequence). CDR3 sequence: CASSPRDRGRQADTQYF. CDR3 nucleotide sequence: TGTGCCAGCAGCCCTCGGGACAGGGGGCGTCAAGCAGATACGCAGTATTTT.

This sequence joins TRBV19 and TRBJ1-2; no firm D call. V was trimmed by 5 bases and J by 1 base, leaving 5 bases between them. The CDR3 contains 12 residues. CDR1 is LNHDA, CDR2 SQIVND, per germline (reference sequence). CDR3 in DNA: TGTGCCAGTAGTGTCAGTAACTATGGCTACACCTTC. Translation: CASSVSNYGYTF.